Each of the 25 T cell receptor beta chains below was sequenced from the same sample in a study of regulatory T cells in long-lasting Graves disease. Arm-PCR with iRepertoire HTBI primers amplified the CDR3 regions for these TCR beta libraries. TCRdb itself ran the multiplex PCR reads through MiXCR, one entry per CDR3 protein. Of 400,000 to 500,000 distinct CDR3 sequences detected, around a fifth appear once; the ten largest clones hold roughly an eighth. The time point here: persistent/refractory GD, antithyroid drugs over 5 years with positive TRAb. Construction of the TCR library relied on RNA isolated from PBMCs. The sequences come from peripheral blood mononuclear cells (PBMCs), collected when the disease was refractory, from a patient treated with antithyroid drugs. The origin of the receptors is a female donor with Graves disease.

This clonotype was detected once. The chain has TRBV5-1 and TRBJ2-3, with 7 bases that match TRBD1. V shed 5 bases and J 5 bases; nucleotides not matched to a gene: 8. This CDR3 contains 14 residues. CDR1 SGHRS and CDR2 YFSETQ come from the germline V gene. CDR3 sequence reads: CASRTGQLGDTQYF. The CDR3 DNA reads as TGCGCCAGCAGAACGGGACAGTTGGGAGATACGCAGTATTTT.

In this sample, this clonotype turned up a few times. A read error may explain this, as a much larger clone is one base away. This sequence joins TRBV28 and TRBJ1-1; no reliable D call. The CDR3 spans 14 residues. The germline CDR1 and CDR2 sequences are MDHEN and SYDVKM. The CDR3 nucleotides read TGTGCCTGCAGTTTTAGCCCGGTGGGCACTGAAGCTTTCTTT. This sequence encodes CACSFSPVGTEAFF.

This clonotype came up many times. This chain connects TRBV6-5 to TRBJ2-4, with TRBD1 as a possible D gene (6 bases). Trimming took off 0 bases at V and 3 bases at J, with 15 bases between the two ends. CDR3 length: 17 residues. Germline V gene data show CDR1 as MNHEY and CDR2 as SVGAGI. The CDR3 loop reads CASSYSKGIQGKNIQYF. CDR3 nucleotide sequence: TGTGCCAGCAGTTACTCGAAGGGTATACAGGGCAAAAACATTCAGTACTTC.

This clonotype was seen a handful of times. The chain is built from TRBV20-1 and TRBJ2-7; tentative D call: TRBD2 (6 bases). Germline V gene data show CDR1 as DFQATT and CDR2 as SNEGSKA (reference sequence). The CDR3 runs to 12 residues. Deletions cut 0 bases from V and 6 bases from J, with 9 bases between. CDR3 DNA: TGCAGTGCTAGAGATCACGGGGGCGAGCAGTACTTC. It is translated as CSARDHGGEQYF.

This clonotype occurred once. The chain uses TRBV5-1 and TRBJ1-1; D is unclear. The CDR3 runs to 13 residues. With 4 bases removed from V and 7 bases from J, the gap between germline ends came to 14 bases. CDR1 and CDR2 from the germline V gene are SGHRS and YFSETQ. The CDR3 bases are TGCGCCAGCAGCCACTCTCCCGGGAGTGAAGCTTTCTTT. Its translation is CASSHSPGSEAFF.

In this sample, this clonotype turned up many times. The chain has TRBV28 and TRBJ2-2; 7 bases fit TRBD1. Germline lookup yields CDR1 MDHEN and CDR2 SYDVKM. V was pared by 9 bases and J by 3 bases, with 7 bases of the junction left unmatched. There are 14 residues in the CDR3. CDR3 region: CASIQGPDTGELFF. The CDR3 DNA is TGTGCCAGTATACAGGGGCCGGACACCGGGGAGCTGTTTTTT.

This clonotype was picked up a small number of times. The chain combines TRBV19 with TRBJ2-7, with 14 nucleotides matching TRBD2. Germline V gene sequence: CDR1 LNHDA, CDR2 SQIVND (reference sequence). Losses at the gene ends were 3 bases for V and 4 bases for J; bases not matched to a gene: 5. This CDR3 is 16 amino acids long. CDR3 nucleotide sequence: TGTGCCAGTAGTATCGGGACTAGCGGGAGTAATTACGAGCAGTACTTC. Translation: CASSIGTSGSNYEQYF.

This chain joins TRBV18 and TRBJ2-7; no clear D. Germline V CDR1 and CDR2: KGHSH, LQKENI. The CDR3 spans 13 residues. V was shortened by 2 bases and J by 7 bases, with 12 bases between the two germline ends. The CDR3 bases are TGTGCCAGCTCACCAGACAAGGCTCGGGAGCAGTACTTC. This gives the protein CASSPDKAREQYF.

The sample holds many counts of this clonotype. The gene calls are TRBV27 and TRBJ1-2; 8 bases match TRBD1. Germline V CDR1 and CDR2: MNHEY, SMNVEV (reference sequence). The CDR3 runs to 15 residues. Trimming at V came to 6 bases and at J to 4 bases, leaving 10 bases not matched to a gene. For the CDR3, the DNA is TGTGCCAGCAGCCAACGGGGACAGGCTCTCTATGGCTACACCTTC. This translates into CASSQRGQALYGYTF.

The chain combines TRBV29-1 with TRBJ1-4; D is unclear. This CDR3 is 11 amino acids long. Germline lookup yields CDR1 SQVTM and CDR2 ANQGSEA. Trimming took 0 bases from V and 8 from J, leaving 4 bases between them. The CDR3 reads CSVEEAEKLFF. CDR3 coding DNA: TGCAGCGTTGAAGAGGCAGAAAAACTGTTTTTT.

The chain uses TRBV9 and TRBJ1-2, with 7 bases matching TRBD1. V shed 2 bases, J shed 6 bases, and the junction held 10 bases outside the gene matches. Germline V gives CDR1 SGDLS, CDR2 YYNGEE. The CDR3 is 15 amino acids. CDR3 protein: CASSVNSRQGHGYTF. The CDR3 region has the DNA TGTGCCAGCAGCGTCAACTCCCGACAGGGCCATGGCTACACCTTC.

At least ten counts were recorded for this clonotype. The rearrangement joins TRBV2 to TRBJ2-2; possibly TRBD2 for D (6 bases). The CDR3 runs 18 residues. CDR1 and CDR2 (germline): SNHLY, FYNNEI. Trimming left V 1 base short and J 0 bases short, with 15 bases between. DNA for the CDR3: TGTGCCAGCAGTGAAGATCTGGGACTGTCGGCGAACACCGGGGAGCTGTTTTTT. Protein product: CASSEDLGLSANTGELFF.

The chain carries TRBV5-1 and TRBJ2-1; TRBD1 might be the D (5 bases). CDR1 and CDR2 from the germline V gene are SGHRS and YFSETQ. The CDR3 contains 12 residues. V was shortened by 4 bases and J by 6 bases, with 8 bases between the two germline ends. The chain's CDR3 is CASSPDINEQFF. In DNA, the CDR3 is TGCGCCAGCAGCCCGGACATCAATGAGCAGTTCTTC.

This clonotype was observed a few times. The CDR3 protein is CAWMGQGVKLFF. The CDR3 DNA follows: TGTGCCTGGATGGGGCAAGGGGTAAAACTGTTTTTT. The gene calls are TRBV30 and TRBJ1-4; weak D call: TRBD1 (5 bases). The V gene lost 4 bases and the J gene lost 10 bases, with 13 bases spanning the gap. Germline-derived CDR1 and CDR2 are GTSNPN and SVGIG (reference sequence). CDR3 length: 12 residues.

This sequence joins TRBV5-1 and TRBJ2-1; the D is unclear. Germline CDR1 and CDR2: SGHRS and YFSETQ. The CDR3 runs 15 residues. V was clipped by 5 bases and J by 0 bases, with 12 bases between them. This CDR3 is CASRADKDSYNEQFF. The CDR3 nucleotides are TGCGCCAGCAGGGCCGATAAGGACTCCTACAATGAGCAGTTCTTC.

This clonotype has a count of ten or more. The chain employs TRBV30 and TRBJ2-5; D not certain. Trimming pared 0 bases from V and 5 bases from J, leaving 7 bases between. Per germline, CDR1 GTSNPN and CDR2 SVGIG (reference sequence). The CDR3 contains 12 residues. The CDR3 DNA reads TGTGCCTGGAGTGTACTTACCGAGACCCAGTACTTC. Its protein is CAWSVLTETQYF.

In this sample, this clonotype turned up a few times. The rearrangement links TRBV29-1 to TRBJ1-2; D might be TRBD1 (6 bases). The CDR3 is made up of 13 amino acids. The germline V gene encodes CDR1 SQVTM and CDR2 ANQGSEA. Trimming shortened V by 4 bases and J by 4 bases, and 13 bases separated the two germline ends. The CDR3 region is CSVARGLFYGYTF. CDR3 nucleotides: TGCAGCGTTGCTCGGGGGCTGTTCTATGGCTACACCTTC.

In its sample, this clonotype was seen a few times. The CDR3 loop reads CASSFSGTGSREQYF. As DNA, the CDR3 is TGTGCCAGCAGTTTCTCCGGGACAGGGAGCCGCGAGCAGTACTTC. The chain is built from TRBV28 and TRBJ2-7; 9 bases fit TRBD1. Trimming at V came to 3 bases and at J to 6 bases, leaving 9 bases not matched to a gene. CDR1 MDHEN and CDR2 SYDVKM come from the germline V gene. The CDR3 loop spans 15 amino acids. Full variable domain (outside the CDR3, taken from reference TRBV28 and TRBJ2-7): DVKVTQSSRYLVKRTGEKVFLECVQDMDHENMFWYRQDPGLGLRLIYFSYDVKMKEKGDIPEGYSVSREKKERFSLILESASTNQTSMYLCASSFSGTGSREQYFGPGTRLTVT.

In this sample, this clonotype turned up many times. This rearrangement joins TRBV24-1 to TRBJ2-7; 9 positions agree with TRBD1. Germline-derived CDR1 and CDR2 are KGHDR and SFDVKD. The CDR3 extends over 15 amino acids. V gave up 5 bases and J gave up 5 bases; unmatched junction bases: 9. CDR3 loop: CATSGPGQGGNEQYF. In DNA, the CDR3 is TGTGCCACCAGTGGCCCGGGACAGGGAGGGAACGAGCAGTACTTC.

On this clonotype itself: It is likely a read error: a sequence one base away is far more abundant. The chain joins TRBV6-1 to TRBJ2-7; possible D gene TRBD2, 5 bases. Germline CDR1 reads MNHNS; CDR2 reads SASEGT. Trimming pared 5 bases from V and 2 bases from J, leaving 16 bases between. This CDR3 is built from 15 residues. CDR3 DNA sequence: TGTGCCAGCAGTTACGACGCGGGCCCTACCTACGAGCAGTACTTC. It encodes CASSYDAGPTYEQYF.

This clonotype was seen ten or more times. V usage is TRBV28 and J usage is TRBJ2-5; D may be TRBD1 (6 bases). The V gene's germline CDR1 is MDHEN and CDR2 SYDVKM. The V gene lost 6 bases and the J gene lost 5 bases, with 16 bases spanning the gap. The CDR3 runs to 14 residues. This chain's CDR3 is CASRTAGEWETQYF. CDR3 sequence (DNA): TGTGCCAGCAGGACGGCAGGGGAGTGGGAGACCCAGTACTTC. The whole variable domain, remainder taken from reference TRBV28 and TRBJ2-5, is DVKVTQSSRYLVKRTGEKVFLECVQDMDHENMFWYRQDPGLGLRLIYFSYDVKMKEKGDIPEGYSVSREKKERFSLILESASTNQTSMYLCASRTAGEWETQYFGPGTRLLVL.

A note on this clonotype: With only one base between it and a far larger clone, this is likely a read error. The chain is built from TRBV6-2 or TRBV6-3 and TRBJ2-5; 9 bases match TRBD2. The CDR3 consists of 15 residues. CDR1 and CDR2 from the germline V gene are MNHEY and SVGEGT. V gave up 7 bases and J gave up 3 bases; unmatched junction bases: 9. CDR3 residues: CASKGLAPWEETQYF. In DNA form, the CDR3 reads TGTGCCAGCAAAGGACTAGCGCCATGGGAAGAGACCCAGTACTTC.

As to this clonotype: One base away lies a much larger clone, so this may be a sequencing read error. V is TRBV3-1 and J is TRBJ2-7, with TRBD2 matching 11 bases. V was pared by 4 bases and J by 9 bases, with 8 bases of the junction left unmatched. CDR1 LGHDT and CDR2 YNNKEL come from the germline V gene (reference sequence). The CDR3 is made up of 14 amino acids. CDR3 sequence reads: CASSRSGRVNGQYF. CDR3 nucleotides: TGTGCCAGCAGCCGTAGCGGGAGGGTCAACGGGCAGTACTTC.

The CDR3 DNA reads as TGTGCCAGCAGTTTAAGTTTACAGGCCAATCAGCCCCAGCATTTT. Protein product: CASSLSLQANQPQHF. The chain couples TRBV27 to TRBJ1-5; D might be TRBD1 (5 bases). Germline V gene sequence: CDR1 MNHEY, CDR2 SMNVEV (reference sequence). V was shortened by 2 bases and J by 3 bases, with 11 bases between the two germline ends. The CDR3 is made up of 15 amino acids.

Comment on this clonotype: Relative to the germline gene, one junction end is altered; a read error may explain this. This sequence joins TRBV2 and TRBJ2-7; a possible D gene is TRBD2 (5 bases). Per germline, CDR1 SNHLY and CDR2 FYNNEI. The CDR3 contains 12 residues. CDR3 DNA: TGTGCCAGCTGCGCCGGGATCGACGAGCGGTACTTC. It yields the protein CASCAGIDERYF.